These T cell receptor beta chains were read from a single sample in a study of T-cell reconstitution after alpha-beta-depleted transplantation in children. TCRdb processed the PCR reads anew with MiXCR; each CDR3 protein has one entry. The profile covers roughly 250,000 distinct CDR3 sequences, with roughly 7.7% appearing a single time and less than 8% taken by the ten largest. Sequenced here: PBMCs, mostly from graft donor cells, sampled 180 days after TCRalphabeta/CD19-depleted stem cell transplant. These receptors were collected from a male patient between 10 and 17 years old who had a stem cell transplant for acute lymphoblastic leukemia, so the T cells may come from the graft donor. CDR3s include the opening cysteine and the closing phenylalanine or tryptophan. Fields, in order: J gene, D gene, CDR3 length, clone size, V gene, CDR3 protein, CDR3 DNA. D genes are given only for firm matches. The size field is filled for only some rows; it gives once, few, many or a size class.

>TRBJ2-1|TRBD2|13|many|TRBV29-1
CSDGGSSYNEQFF
TGCAGCGACGGGGGGAGCTCCTACAATGAGCAGTTCTTC
>TRBJ2-7|TRBD1|16|many|TRBV7-2
CASSLEAGGYFYEQYF
TGTGCCAGCAGCTTAGAGGCAGGGGGTTATTTCTACGAGCAGTACTTC
>TRBJ2-7|-|14|few|TRBV6-1
CASSDRGGYYEQYF
TGTGCCAGCAGTGACAGGGGGGGCTACTACGAGCAGTACTTC
>TRBJ2-7|-|15|many|TRBV4-1
CASSQVPGPYYEQYF
TGCGCCAGCAGCCAAGTTCCGGGTCCCTACTACGAGCAGTACTTC
>TRBJ1-1|-|12|many|TRBV20-1
CSPRGENTEAFF
TGCAGTCCCAGGGGAGAGAACACTGAAGCTTTCTTT
>TRBJ2-3|TRBD1|16|many|TRBV24-1
CATSPSGTGATDTQYF
TGTGCCACCAGCCCGAGCGGGACAGGGGCGACAGATACGCAGTATTTT
>TRBJ2-7|TRBD1|15|many|TRBV25-1
CASSATGARVYEQYF
TGTGCCAGCAGTGCAACAGGGGCCCGAGTCTACGAGCAGTACTTC
>TRBJ1-5|TRBD1|16|few|TRBV6-2/TRBV6-3
CASSENRGLGNQPQHF
TGTGCCAGCAGCGAAAACAGGGGGCTTGGCAATCAGCCCCAGCATTTT
>TRBJ2-3|-|15|many|TRBV5-1
CASSSNRDFMDTQYF
TGCGCCAGCAGCTCGAATCGGGACTTCATGGATACGCAGTATTTT
>TRBJ1-1|-|15|many|TRBV9
CASSAGARGGTEAFF
TGTGCCAGCAGCGCAGGGGCCCGCGGGGGCACTGAAGCTTTCTTT
>TRBJ2-7|TRBD2|15|many|TRBV5-1
CASTTLAGNTYEQYF
TGCGCCAGCACCACATTAGCGGGGAATACCTACGAGCAGTACTTC
>TRBJ2-7|-|13|many|TRBV3-1
CASRETHSYEQYF
TGTGCCAGCCGGGAAACACACTCCTACGAGCAGTACTTC
>TRBJ1-6|-|17|-|TRBV7-2
CASSSPRGGPNNSPLHF
TGTGCCAGCAGCTCCCCCAGGGGAGGGCCCAATAATTCACCCCTCCACTTT
>TRBJ2-2|TRBD2|14|many|TRBV6-1
CASRQRGNTGELFF
TGTGCCAGCAGACAGCGGGGTAACACCGGGGAGCTGTTTTTT
>TRBJ2-3|TRBD2|17|many|TRBV9
CASSVATGGREADTQYF
TGTGCCAGCAGCGTAGCTACCGGCGGGCGGGAGGCAGATACGCAGTATTTT
>TRBJ2-1|TRBD2|13|-|TRBV7-2
CASSLERGKVQFF
TGTGCCAGCAGCTTAGAGCGGGGGAAGGTGCAGTTCTTC
>TRBJ2-7|TRBD2|15|many|TRBV7-2
CASSLGSGGPYEQYF
TGTGCCAGCAGCTTAGGAAGCGGGGGGCCCTACGAGCAGTACTTC
>TRBJ2-1|TRBD1|13|many|TRBV5-1
CASSPQGDNEQFF
TGCGCCAGCAGCCCCCAGGGGGACAATGAGCAGTTCTTC
>TRBJ1-6|-|15|few|TRBV18
CASSRKSSYNSPLHF
TGTGCCAGCTCCCGAAAGAGCTCCTATAATTCACCCCTCCACTTT
>TRBJ2-2|-|15|many|TRBV6-1
CASSELLTNTGELFF
TGTGCCAGCAGTGAACTCCTGACGAACACCGGGGAGCTGTTTTTT
>TRBJ1-5|TRBD1|18|-|TRBV6-5
CASSYLGQGGIRNQPQHF
TGTGCCAGCAGTTACTTAGGACAGGGAGGTATCCGCAATCAGCCCCAGCATTTT
>TRBJ1-2|-|12|many|TRBV7-9
CASSAEIYGYTF
TGTGCCAGCAGCGCCGAAATCTATGGCTACACCTTC
>TRBJ1-1|TRBD1|13|many|TRBV9
CASSAQGGTEAFF
TGTGCCAGCAGCGCTCAGGGGGGCACTGAAGCTTTCTTT
>TRBJ2-1|TRBD1|17|few|TRBV27
CASSYLPGTGAYNEQFF
TGTGCCAGCAGCTACCTCCCCGGGACAGGGGCCTACAATGAGCAGTTCTTC
>TRBJ2-2|-|16|many|TRBV20-1
CSARRSIGSFTGELFF
TGCAGTGCTAGACGGAGTATAGGTTCATTCACCGGGGAGCTGTTTTTT
>TRBJ2-1|TRBD2|16|many|TRBV29-1
CSGAPLSSGRSNEQFF
TGCAGCGGGGCCCCACTCTCTAGCGGGAGAAGCAATGAGCAGTTCTTC